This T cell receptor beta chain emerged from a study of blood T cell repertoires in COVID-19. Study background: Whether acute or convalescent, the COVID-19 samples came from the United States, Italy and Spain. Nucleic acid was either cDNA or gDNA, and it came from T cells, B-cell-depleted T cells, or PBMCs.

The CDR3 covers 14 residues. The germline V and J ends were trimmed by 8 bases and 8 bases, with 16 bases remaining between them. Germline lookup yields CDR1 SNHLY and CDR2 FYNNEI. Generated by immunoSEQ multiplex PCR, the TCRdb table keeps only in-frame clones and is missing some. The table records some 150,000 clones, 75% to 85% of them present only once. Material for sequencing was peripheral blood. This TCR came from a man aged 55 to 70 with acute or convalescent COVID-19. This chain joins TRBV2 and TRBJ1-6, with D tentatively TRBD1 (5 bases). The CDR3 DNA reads TGTGCCAGCGGTACGCAGGGAACCCATTCACCCCTCCACTTT. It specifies CASGTQGTHSPLHF. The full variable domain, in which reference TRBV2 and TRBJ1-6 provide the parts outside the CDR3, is EPEVTQTPSHQVTQMGQEVILRCVPISNHLYFYWYRQILGQKVEFLVSFYNNEISEKSEIFDDQFSVERPDGSNFTLKIRSTKLEDSAMYFCASGTQGTHSPLHFGNGTRLTVT.